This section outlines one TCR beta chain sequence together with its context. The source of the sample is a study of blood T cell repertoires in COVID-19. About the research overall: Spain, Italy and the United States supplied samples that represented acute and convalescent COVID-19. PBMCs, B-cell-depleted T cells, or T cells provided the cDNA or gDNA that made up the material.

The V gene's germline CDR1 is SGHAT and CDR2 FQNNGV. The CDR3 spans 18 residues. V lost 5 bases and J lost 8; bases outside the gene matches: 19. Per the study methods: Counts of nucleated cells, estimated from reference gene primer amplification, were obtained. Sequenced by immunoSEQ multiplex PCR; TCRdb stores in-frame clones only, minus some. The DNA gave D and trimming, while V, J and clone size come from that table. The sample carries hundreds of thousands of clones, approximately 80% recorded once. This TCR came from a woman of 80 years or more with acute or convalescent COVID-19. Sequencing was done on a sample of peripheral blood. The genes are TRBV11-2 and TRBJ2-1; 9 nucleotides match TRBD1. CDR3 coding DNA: TGTGCCAGCAGCCACCCGGAGGCGGGGACAGGGCTTACCCATGAGCAGTTCTTC. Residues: CASSHPEAGTGLTHEQFF.